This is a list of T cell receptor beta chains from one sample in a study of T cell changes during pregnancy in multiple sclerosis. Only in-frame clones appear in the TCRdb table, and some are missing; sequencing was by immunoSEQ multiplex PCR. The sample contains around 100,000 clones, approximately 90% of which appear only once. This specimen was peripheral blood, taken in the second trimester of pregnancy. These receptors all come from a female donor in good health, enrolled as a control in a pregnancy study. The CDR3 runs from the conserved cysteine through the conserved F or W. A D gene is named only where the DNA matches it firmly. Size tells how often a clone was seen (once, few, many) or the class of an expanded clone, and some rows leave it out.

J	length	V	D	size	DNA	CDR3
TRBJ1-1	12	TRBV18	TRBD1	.	TGTGCCAGCTCAGACAGGGTGACTGAAGCTTTCTTT	CASSDRVTEAFF
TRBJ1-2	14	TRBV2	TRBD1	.	TGTGCCAGCAGGGAACGGGACAGGGGGTATGGCTACACCTTC	CASRERDRGYGYTF
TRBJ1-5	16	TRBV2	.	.	TGTGCCAGCAGTGAAAATACCAGACAGGTTAATCAGCCCCAGCATTTT	CASSENTRQVNQPQHF
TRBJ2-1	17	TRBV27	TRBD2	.	TGTGCCAGCAGTTTATATAGCGGGACAAACTCCTACAATGAGCAGTTCTTC	CASSLYSGTNSYNEQFF
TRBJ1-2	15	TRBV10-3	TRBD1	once	TGTGCCATCAGTCAAAACCAGGGGGTCTTAGGCGGCTACACCTTC	CAISQNQGVLGGYTF
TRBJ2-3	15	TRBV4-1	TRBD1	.	TGCGCCAGCAGCCCCCAGGGGGCGCGGACAGATACGCAGTATTTT	CASSPQGARTDTQYF
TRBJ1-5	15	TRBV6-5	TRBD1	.	TGTGCCAGCAGTTCGGGACAGGGGAGCAATCAGCCCCAGCATTTT	CASSSGQGSNQPQHF
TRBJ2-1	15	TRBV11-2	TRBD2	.	TGTGCCAGCAGCTTGGCGGGGGGGCGCTACAATGAGCAGTTCTTC	CASSLAGGRYNEQFF
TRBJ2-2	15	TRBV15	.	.	TGTGCCACCAGCAGAGGACAGGTTAACACCGGGGAGCTGTTTTTT	CATSRGQVNTGELFF
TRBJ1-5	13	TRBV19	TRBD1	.	TGTGCCAGTTCTACAGGGGCGAGGCAGCCCCAGCATTTT	CASSTGARQPQHF
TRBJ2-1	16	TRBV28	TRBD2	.	TGTGCCAGCAGCCAACGGACTAGCGGGAGATCAAGAGAGCAGTTCTTC	CASSQRTSGRSREQFF
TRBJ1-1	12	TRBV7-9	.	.	TGTGCCAGCAGCTTAACGGAGGGAGGAGCTTTCTTT	CASSLTEGGAFF
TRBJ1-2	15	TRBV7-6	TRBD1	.	TGTGCCAGCAGCTTAGGACAGGGGTTTCCGTATGGCTACACCTTC	CASSLGQGFPYGYTF
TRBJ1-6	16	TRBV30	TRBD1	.	TGTGCCTGGAGTCCCCAGGGGGGCCCTTTAGGTTCACCCCTCCACTTT	CAWSPQGGPLGSPLHF
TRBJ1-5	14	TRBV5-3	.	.	TGTGCCAGAAGCGTGGGACAAATCAATCAGCCCCAGCATTTT	CARSVGQINQPQHF
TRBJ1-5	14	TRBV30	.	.	TGTGCCTGGAGTGCGGGACTGTTGAATCAGCCCCAGCATTTT	CAWSAGLLNQPQHF
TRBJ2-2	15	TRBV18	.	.	TGTGCCAGCTCACCGATCCTAGGACTTGGCGGGGAGCTGTTTTTT	CASSPILGLGGELFF
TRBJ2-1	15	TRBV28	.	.	TGTGCCAGCAGTTTAGGCGGGAAAGTTTCCAATGAGCAGTTCTTC	CASSLGGKVSNEQFF
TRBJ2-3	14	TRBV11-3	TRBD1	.	TGTGCCAGCAGGGGACAGGGGCGCACAGATACGCAGTATTTT	CASRGQGRTDTQYF
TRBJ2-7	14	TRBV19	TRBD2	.	TGTGCCAGTAGTCTGACTAGCGGGGACTACGAGCAGTACTTC	CASSLTSGDYEQYF
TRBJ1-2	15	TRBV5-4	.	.	TGTGCCAGCAGCCCCCGGCAGGGCTTGGACTATGGCTACACCTTC	CASSPRQGLDYGYTF
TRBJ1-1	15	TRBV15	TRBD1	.	TGTGCCACCAGCAGCTGGGGACAGGTCGGCACTGAAGCTTTCTTT	CATSSWGQVGTEAFF
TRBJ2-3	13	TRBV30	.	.	TGTGCCTGCGGATTGACTGGGGGGGATACGCAGTATTTT	CACGLTGGDTQYF
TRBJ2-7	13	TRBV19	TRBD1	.	TGTGCCAGTAGTGACAGGGAGTGGGACGAGCAGTACTTC	CASSDREWDEQYF
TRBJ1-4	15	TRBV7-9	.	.	TGTGCCAGCAGCTTAGCGGCAGGGGTTAATGAAAAACTGTTTTTT	CASSLAAGVNEKLFF
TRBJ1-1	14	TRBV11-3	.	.	TGTGCCAGCAGCTTCGGGTCCGGGGGAACTGAAGCTTTCTTT	CASSFGSGGTEAFF
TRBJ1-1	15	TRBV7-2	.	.	TGTGCCAGCAGCTTATGGGGCGGGGAGAACACTGAAGCTTTCTTT	CASSLWGGENTEAFF
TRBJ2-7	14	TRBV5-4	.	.	TGTGCCAGCAGCCCCGACAGAGTACCCTACGAGCAGTACTTC	CASSPDRVPYEQYF
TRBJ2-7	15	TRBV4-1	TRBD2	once	TGCGCCAGCAGCGTATACCGGGGAGGGGCCTACGAGCAGTACTTC	CASSVYRGGAYEQYF
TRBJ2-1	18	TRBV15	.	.	TGTGCCACCAGCAGAGATCTTGCAGGGGGGATAAAGGTCAATGAGCAGTTCTTC	CATSRDLAGGIKVNEQFF
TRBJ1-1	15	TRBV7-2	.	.	TGTGCCAGCAGCTATTCTGGGGCAGGGGAACCTGAAGCTTTCTTT	CASSYSGAGEPEAFF
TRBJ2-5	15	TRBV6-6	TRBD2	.	TGTGCCAGCAGTTCAGGGCCTAGCGGCCAAGAGACCCAGTACTTC	CASSSGPSGQETQYF
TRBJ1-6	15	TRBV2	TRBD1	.	TGTGCCAGCCAAGAGGAGACAGGGGTAGGGTCACCCCTCCACTTT	CASQEETGVGSPLHF
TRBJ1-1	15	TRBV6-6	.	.	TGTGCCAGCAGTTACCCGCCTCAAGGGGGCACTGAAGCTTTCTTT	CASSYPPQGGTEAFF